These 28 T cell receptor beta chains originate from one sample sequenced in a study of PD-1 blockade in classical Hodgkin lymphoma. Noted time point: newly diagnosed, previously untreated cHL patient sample. Researchers used magnetic negative selection to pull out pure CD4+ T cells from thawed PBMCs. Assay used: immunoSEQ multiplex PCR; TCRdb lists only in-frame clones, some missing. This table has under 35,000 clones, about 87% appearing once. Sequenced sample: CD4+ T cells from blood. The receptors were gathered from a human donor with classical Hodgkin lymphoma.

This chain joins TRBV5-1 and TRBJ2-3; 9 bases line up with TRBD2. CDR1 is SGHRS and CDR2 is YFSETQ in the germline V gene. With 0 bases clipped from V and 2 bases from J, the junction kept 4 bases outside the gene matches. The CDR3 runs 16 residues. The CDR3, as DNA: TGCGCCAGCAGCTTGGGGACTAGCGTGTACACAGATACGCAGTATTTT. As protein: CASSLGTSVYTDTQYF. The variable domain in full, with the rest retrieved from reference TRBV5-1 and TRBJ2-3, is KAGVTQTPRYLIKTRGQQVTLSCSPISGHRSVSWYQQTPGQGLQFLFEYFSETQRNKGNFPGRFSGRQFSNSRSEMNVSTLELGDSALYLCASSLGTSVYTDTQYFGPGTRLTVL.

The genes are TRBV28 and TRBJ2-3; D gene ambiguous. CDR3 size: 12 residues. The germline gives CDR1 MDHEN, CDR2 SYDVKM. With 4 bases removed from V and 3 bases from J, the gap between germline ends came to 5 bases. The CDR3 loop reads CASSSVTDTQYF. CDR3 coding DNA: TGTGCCAGCAGTTCTGTAACAGATACGCAGTATTTT. Based on the CDR3 plus reference TRBV28 and TRBJ2-3, the full variable domain is DVKVTQSSRYLVKRTGEKVFLECVQDMDHENMFWYRQDPGLGLRLIYFSYDVKMKEKGDIPEGYSVSREKKERFSLILESASTNQTSMYLCASSSVTDTQYFGPGTRLTVL.

The CDR3 DNA sequence: TGTGCCACCCGACTAGCGGGGCGGTCTGGGGCCAACGTCCTGACTTTC. Translating it yields CATRLAGRSGANVLTF. V and J are TRBV27 and TRBJ2-6; 11 nucleotides line up with TRBD2. Germline assignment: CDR1 MNHEY and CDR2 SMNVEV (reference sequence). The CDR3 consists of 16 residues. V was pared by 10 bases and J by 1 base, with 6 bases of the junction left unmatched.

The chain links TRBV6-1 to TRBJ2-3; D ambiguous. Trimming stripped 7 bases from V and 2 bases from J, with 13 bases between. This CDR3 comprises 14 residues. The germline gives CDR1 MNHNS, CDR2 SASEGT. CDR3 DNA: TGTGCCAGCACGGCCTTTGGAGCCACAGATACGCAGTATTTT. Amino acids: CASTAFGATDTQYF.

The genes are TRBV2 and TRBJ1-1; D gene uncertain. Trimming took 6 bases from V and 4 from J, leaving 12 bases between them. The CDR3 has 13 residues. Germline assignment: CDR1 SNHLY and CDR2 FYNNEI. The CDR3 region has the DNA TGTGCCAGCAGGGACGCCTTTGGCACTGAAGCTTTCTTT. Translating gives CASRDAFGTEAFF. Complete variable domain (other parts from reference TRBV2 and TRBJ1-1): EPEVTQTPSHQVTQMGQEVILRCVPISNHLYFYWYRQILGQKVEFLVSFYNNEISEKSEIFDDQFSVERPDGSNFTLKIRSTKLEDSAMYFCASRDAFGTEAFFGQGTRLTVV.

The rearrangement joins TRBV25-1 to TRBJ1-1; D call uncertain. Trimming cost V 4 bases and J 9 bases, with 12 bases left between them. Per the germline V gene, CDR1 is MGHDK and CDR2 is SYGVNS. The CDR3 length is 12 residues. The CDR3 region is CASSAEGLKAFF. Written as DNA, the CDR3 is TGTGCCAGCAGTGCCGAGGGCCTCAAAGCTTTCTTT. Filled out from reference TRBV25-1 and TRBJ1-1, the complete variable domain reads EADIYQTPRYLVIGTGKKITLECSQTMGHDKMYWYQQDPGMELHLIHYSYGVNSTEKGDLSSESTVSRIRTEHFPLTLESARPSHTSQYLCASSAEGLKAFFGQGTRLTVV.

This clone was counted once. The V gene is TRBV25-1, the J gene TRBJ2-1; D is possibly TRBD2 (5 bases). Germline V CDR1 and CDR2: MGHDK, SYGVNS. The CDR3 runs to 15 residues. The V gene lost 8 bases and the J gene lost 0 bases, with 14 bases spanning the gap. CDR3 sequence (DNA): TGTGCCAGCTCGGCTATGGCGGGCTCCTACAATGAGCAGTTCTTC. It specifies CASSAMAGSYNEQFF.

CDR3 DNA: TGCAGCGGTGGCTCCAGGGGAGGCCACACTGAAGCTTTCTTT. Translation gives CSGGSRGGHTEAFF. This rearrangement joins TRBV29-1 to TRBJ1-1, with D possibly TRBD1 on 6 matching bases. The CDR3 loop spans 14 amino acids. V was cut by 7 bases and J by 3 bases, with 18 bases left in between. Germline V CDR1 and CDR2: SQVTM, ANQGSEA.

The genes are TRBV4-2 and TRBJ2-3, with a weak D call TRBD2 (5 bases). The ends were cut back, 2 bases at V and 4 bases at J, with 19 bases in the middle. The CDR3 spans 17 residues. Germline assignment: CDR1 LGHNA and CDR2 YNFKEQ. The CDR3 loop reads CASSQFRQDSTADTQYF. The CDR3 nucleotides are TGTGCCAGCAGCCAATTTCGGCAGGACTCCACGGCAGATACGCAGTATTTT.

J is TRBJ2-2 and V is TRBV27, with D perhaps TRBD2 (5 bases). Germline-derived CDR1 and CDR2 are MNHEY and SMNVEV (reference sequence). The CDR3 runs to 18 residues. V lost 2 bases to trimming and J lost 5 bases, with 21 bases between them. The CDR3 sequence is CASSLNSGWLRGTGELFF. The CDR3 DNA follows: TGTGCCAGCAGTTTAAATTCGGGTTGGCTAAGAGGGACCGGGGAGCTGTTTTTT.

V and J are TRBV15 and TRBJ1-4, with TRBD1 matching 8 bases. The CDR3 loop spans 14 amino acids. V was clipped by 1 base and J by 8 bases; unmatched bases: 3. Per the germline V gene, CDR1 is LNHNV and CDR2 is YYDKDF (reference sequence). CDR3 DNA sequence: TGTGCCACCAGCAGAGGACAGGGGAACGAAAAACTGTTTTTT. Its translation: CATSRGQGNEKLFF.

The V and J genes are TRBV6-5 and TRBJ2-3; tentatively, D is TRBD1 or TRBD2 (6 bases each). The V and J ends lost 0 bases and 5 bases respectively, with 12 bases between them. The CDR3 has 15 residues. Germline-derived CDR1 and CDR2 are MNHEY and SVGAGI. In DNA, the CDR3 is TGTGCCAGCAGTTACTCCGGGGGCCGTGGAGATACGCAGTATTTT. Translation gives CASSYSGGRGDTQYF.

The chain is built from TRBV11-2 and TRBJ2-1; the match to TRBD2 covers 12 bases. Germline loops: CDR1 SGHAT, CDR2 FQNNGV. With V trimmed by 5 bases and J by 8 bases, 13 bases remained unmatched. The CDR3 runs to 17 residues. CDR3 bases: TGTGCCAGCAGCCCTCGAGGCCTAGCGGGAGGGGTAGATGAGCAGTTCTTC. It specifies CASSPRGLAGGVDEQFF.

The chain has TRBV5-1 and TRBJ2-1; D perhaps matches TRBD2 (5 bases). V was pared by 7 bases and J by 2 bases, with 16 bases between. This CDR3 has 15 amino acids. CDR1 is SGHRS and CDR2 is YFSETQ in the germline V gene. CDR3 sequence: CASAHREGTYNEQFF. In nucleotides, the CDR3 is TGCGCCAGCGCGCATCGAGAGGGAACCTACAATGAGCAGTTCTTC.

The V call is TRBV11-2, the J call TRBJ1-2, with 7 bases lining up with TRBD1. This CDR3 contains 14 residues. Germline assignment: CDR1 SGHAT and CDR2 FQNNGV. V dropped 7 bases and J dropped 1; count of bases not matched to a gene: 6. CDR3 in amino acids: CASTDRTLNYGYTF. The CDR3 nucleotides read TGTGCCAGCACGGACAGGACCCTTAACTATGGCTACACCTTC. Full variable domain (outside the CDR3, taken from reference TRBV11-2 and TRBJ1-2): EAGVAQSPRYKIIEKRQSVAFWCNPISGHATLYWYQQILGQGPKLLIQFQNNGVVDDSQLPKDRFSAERLKGVDSTLKIQPAKLEDSAVYLCASTDRTLNYGYTFGSGTRLTVV.

The chain carries TRBV5-1 and TRBJ2-2; D possibly uses TRBD1 or TRBD2 (6 bases each). CDR3 length: 16 residues. CDR1 SGHRS and CDR2 YFSETQ come from the germline V gene. The V end lost 0 bases, the J end lost 0 bases, and 9 bases lay between the germline ends. The CDR3 loop reads CASSLDGGANTGELFF. CDR3 nucleotides: TGCGCCAGCAGCTTGGACGGGGGCGCGAACACCGGGGAGCTGTTTTTT.

The genes are TRBV11-2 and TRBJ2-7; D gene ambiguous. The CDR3 totals 14 residues. Germline values: CDR1 SGHAT, CDR2 FQNNGV. Deletions cut 4 bases from V and 2 bases from J, with 12 bases between. In DNA form, the CDR3 reads TGTGCCAGCAGCTCGACACGTAATCCCTACGAGCAGTACTTC. This translates into CASSSTRNPYEQYF.

This clone was found once. The chain joins TRBV6-1 to TRBJ1-4; 7 bases fit TRBD1. V was pared by 4 bases and J by 8 bases, with 13 bases of the junction left unmatched. The CDR3 runs 16 residues. CDR1 is MNHNS and CDR2 is SASEGT in the germline V gene. DNA for the CDR3: TGTGCCAGCAGTGGATGGGACAGCACATCTTGGGAAAAACTGTTTTTT. It translates to CASSGWDSTSWEKLFF.

J is TRBJ2-6 and V is TRBV6-5; D possibly corresponds to TRBD1 (5 bases). V dropped 6 bases and J dropped 4 bases, with 10 bases sitting between them. The CDR3 length is 14 residues. Germline V gene lookup returns CDR1 MNHEY and CDR2 SVGAGI. The CDR3 sequence: CASRGLGGANVLTF. The CDR3 nucleotides are TGTGCCAGCAGGGGGCTGGGGGGGGCCAACGTCCTGACTTTC.

CDR3 bases: TGTGCCAGCAGTTCCTCTAGCGGTAAGAGGGAGGGCGATGAGCAGTTCTTC. This sequence encodes CASSSSSGKREGDEQFF. The V call is TRBV28, the J call TRBJ2-1, with 7 nucleotides matching TRBD2. The CDR3 is 17 amino acids. CDR1 and CDR2 (germline): MDHEN, SYDVKM. V gave up 4 bases and J gave up 8 bases; unmatched junction bases: 17. Complete variable domain (other parts from reference TRBV28 and TRBJ2-1): DVKVTQSSRYLVKRTGEKVFLECVQDMDHENMFWYRQDPGLGLRLIYFSYDVKMKEKGDIPEGYSVSREKKERFSLILESASTNQTSMYLCASSSSSGKREGDEQFFGPGTRLTVL.

This clone has just one count. The chain joins TRBV5-4 to TRBJ1-1, with TRBD1 identical over 8 bases. Germline CDR1 and CDR2: SGHNT and YYREEE (reference sequence). V was clipped by 1 base and J by 4 bases; unmatched bases: 3. The length of the CDR3 is 14 residues. CDR3 sequence: CASSLQGASTEAFF. CDR3 DNA sequence: TGTGCCAGCAGCTTGCAGGGGGCGTCCACTGAAGCTTTCTTT. Variable domain in full (rest from reference TRBV5-4 and TRBJ1-1): ETGVTQSPTHLIKTRGQQVTLRCSSQSGHNTVSWYQQALGQGPQFIFQYYREEENGRGNFPPRFSGLQFPNYSSELNVNALELDDSALYLCASSLQGASTEAFFGQGTRLTVV.

The CDR3 bases are TGTGCCAGCAGTTTAGTGGGGTCGATAGGACTTTCCTACGAGCAGTACTTC. It yields the protein CASSLVGSIGLSYEQYF. V gene TRBV28 combines with J gene TRBJ2-7, with a possible D match to TRBD2 (5 bases). Germline assignment: CDR1 MDHEN and CDR2 SYDVKM. V gave up 2 bases and J gave up 1 base, with 18 bases separating them. The CDR3 is made up of 17 amino acids.

V is TRBV11-2 and J is TRBJ2-3; no clear D gene. Per the germline V gene, CDR1 is SGHAT and CDR2 is FQNNGV. The germline V and J ends were trimmed by 0 bases and 4 bases, with 8 bases remaining between them. CDR3 length: 14 residues. In DNA form, the CDR3 reads TGTGCCAGCAGCTTAGATCGAAGTTCAGATACGCAGTATTTT. This gives the protein CASSLDRSSDTQYF.

V is TRBV5-8 and J is TRBJ1-4; D is unresolved. The CDR3 sequence is 13 residues long. Trimming removed 9 bases from V and 7 bases from J, with 16 bases in between. Germline lookup yields CDR1 SGHTS and CDR2 YDEGEE. CDR3: CATSGSRSEKLFF. The CDR3 bases are TGTGCCACCTCCGGGAGTCGAAGTGAAAAACTGTTTTTT.

CDR3 sequence (DNA): TGTGCCAGCAGTTCGTGGGGGGAGGGGCGCGGTGAAAAACTGTTTTTT. It yields the protein CASSSWGEGRGEKLFF. J is TRBJ1-4 and V is TRBV27; the D gene is possibly TRBD1 (5 bases). The germline CDR1 and CDR2 sequences are MNHEY and SMNVEV (reference sequence). CDR3 length equals 16 residues. Trimming pared 4 bases from V and 7 bases from J, leaving 19 bases between.

The chain joins TRBV18 to TRBJ2-1; D uncertain. The CDR3 is made up of 12 amino acids. The ends were cut back, 3 bases at V and 8 bases at J, with 8 bases in the middle. The germline V gene encodes CDR1 KGHSH and CDR2 LQKENI. The CDR3, as DNA: TGTGCCAGCTCACCCGTAACCGATGAGCAGTTCTTC. Translated, it gives CASSPVTDEQFF.

This chain connects TRBV29-1 to TRBJ2-1; 12 positions match TRBD2. CDR1 is SQVTM and CDR2 is ANQGSEA in the germline V gene. V shed 6 bases, J shed 3 bases, and the junction held 9 bases outside the gene matches. This CDR3 comprises 16 residues. CDR3: CSVYYGTSGFYNEQFF. The CDR3 DNA reads as TGCAGCGTATACTACGGGACTAGCGGGTTCTACAATGAGCAGTTCTTC.

The V and J genes are TRBV19 and TRBJ2-1, with TRBD1 identical over 9 bases. This CDR3 spans 17 amino acids. The germline V gene encodes CDR1 LNHDA and CDR2 SQIVND (reference sequence). V lost 6 bases and J lost 0; bases outside the gene matches: 9. CDR3 protein: CASRPGQGYSSYNEQFF. CDR3 DNA: TGTGCCAGTAGACCGGGACAGGGATATAGCTCCTACAATGAGCAGTTCTTC.